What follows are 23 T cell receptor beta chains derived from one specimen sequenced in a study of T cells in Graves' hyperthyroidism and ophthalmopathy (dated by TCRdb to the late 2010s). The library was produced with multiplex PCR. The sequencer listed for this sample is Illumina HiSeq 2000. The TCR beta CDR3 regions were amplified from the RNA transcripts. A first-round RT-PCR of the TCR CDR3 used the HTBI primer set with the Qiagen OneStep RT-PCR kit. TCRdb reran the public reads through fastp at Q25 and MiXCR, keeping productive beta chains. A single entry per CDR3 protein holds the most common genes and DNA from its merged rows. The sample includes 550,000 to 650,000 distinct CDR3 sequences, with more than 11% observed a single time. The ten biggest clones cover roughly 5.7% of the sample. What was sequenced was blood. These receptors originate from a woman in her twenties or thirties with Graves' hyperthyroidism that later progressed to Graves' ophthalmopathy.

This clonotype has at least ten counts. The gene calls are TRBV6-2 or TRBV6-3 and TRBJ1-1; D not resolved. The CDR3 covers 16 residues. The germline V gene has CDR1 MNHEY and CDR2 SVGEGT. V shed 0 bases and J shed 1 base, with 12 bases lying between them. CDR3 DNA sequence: TGTGCCAGCAGTTACTCTCCTAATCGTGGGAACACTGAAGCTTTCTTT. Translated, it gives CASSYSPNRGNTEAFF.

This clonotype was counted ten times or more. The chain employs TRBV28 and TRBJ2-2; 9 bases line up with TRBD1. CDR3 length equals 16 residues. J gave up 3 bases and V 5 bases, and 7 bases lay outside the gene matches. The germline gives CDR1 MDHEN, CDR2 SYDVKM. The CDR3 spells CASSPKDRGYTGELFF. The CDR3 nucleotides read TGTGCCAGCAGTCCCAAGGACAGGGGTTACACCGGGGAGCTGTTTTTT.

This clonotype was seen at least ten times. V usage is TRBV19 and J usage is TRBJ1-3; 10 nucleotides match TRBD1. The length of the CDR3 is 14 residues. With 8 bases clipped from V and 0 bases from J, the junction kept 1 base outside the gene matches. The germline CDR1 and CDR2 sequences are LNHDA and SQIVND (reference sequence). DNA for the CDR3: TGTGCCAGTGGACAGGGGGACTCTGGAAACACCATATATTTT. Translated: CASGQGDSGNTIYF. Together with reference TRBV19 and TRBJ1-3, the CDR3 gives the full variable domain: DGGITQSPKYLFRKEGQNVTLSCEQNLNHDAMYWYRQDPGQGLRLIYYSQIVNDFQKGDIAEGYSVSREKKESFPLTVTSAQKNPTAFYLCASGQGDSGNTIYFGEGSWLTVV.

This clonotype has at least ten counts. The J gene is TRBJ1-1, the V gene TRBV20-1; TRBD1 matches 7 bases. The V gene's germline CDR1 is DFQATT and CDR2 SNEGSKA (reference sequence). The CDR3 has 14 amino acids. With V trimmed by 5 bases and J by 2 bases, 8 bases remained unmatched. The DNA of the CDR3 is TGCAGTGCTGTAATCCGGGACAGTAACACTGAAGCTTTCTTT. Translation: CSAVIRDSNTEAFF.

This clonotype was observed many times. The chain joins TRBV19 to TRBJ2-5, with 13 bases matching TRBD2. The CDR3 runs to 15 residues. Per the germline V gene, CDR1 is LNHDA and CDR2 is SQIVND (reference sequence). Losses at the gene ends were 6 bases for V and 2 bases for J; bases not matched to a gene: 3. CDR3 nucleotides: TGTGCCAGTAGGCGGACTAGCGGGGGACAAGAGACCCAGTACTTC. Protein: CASRRTSGGQETQYF.

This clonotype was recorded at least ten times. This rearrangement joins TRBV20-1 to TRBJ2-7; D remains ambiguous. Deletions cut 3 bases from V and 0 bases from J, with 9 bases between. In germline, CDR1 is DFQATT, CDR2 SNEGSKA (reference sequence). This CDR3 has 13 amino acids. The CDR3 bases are TGCAGTGCTAGTGACTCTTACTCCTACGAGCAGTACTTC. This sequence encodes CSASDSYSYEQYF.

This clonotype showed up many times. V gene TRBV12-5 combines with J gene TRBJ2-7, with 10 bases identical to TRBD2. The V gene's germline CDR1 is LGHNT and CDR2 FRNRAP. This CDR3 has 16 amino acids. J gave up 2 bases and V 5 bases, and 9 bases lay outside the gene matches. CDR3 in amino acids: CASGPKGLASPYEQYF. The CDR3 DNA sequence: TGTGCTAGTGGTCCGAAGGGACTAGCGTCCCCCTACGAGCAGTACTTC. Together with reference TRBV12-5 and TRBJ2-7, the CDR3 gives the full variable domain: DARVTQTPRHKVTEMGQEVTMRCQPILGHNTVFWYRQTMMQGLELLAYFRNRAPLDDSGMPKDRFSAEMPDATLATLKIQPSEPRDSAVYFCASGPKGLASPYEQYFGPGTRLTVT.

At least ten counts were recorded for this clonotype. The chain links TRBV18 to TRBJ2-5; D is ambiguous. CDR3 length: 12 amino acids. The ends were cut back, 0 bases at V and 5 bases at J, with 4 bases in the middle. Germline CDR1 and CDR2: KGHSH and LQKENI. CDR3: CASSPPTETQYF. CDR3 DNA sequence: TGTGCCAGCTCACCACCGACGGAGACCCAGTACTTC.

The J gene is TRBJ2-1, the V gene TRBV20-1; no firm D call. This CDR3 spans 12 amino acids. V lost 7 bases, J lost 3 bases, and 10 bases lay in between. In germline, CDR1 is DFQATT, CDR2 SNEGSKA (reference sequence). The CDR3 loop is CSGAPIYNEQFF. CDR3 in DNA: TGCAGTGGGGCTCCAATCTACAATGAGCAGTTCTTC.

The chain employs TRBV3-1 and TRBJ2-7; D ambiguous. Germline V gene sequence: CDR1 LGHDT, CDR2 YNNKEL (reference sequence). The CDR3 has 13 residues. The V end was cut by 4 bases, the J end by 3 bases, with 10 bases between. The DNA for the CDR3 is TGTGCCAGCAGCCTTCGGCCTCACTACGAGCAGTACTTC. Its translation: CASSLRPHYEQYF.

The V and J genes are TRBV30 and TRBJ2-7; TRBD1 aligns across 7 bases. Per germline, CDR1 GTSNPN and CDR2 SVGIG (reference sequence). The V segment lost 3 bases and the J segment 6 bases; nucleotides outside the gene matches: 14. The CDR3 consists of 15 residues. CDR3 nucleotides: TGTGCCTGGAGGGATAATGACAGGGTCACCTTCGAGCAGTACTTC. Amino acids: CAWRDNDRVTFEQYF.

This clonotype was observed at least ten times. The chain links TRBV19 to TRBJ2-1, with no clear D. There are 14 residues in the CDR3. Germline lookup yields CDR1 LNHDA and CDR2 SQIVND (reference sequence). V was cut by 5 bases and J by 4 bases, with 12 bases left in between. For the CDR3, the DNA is TGTGCCAGTAGTTTCTCAGGACGGTACAATGAGCAGTTCTTC. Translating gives CASSFSGRYNEQFF.

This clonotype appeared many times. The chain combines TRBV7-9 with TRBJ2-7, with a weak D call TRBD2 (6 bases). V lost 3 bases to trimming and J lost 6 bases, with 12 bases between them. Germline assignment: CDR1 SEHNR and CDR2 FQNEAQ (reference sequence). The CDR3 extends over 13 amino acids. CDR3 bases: TGTGCCAGCAGCTTCGGGACTTCGAGCGAGCAGTACTTC. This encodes CASSFGTSSEQYF. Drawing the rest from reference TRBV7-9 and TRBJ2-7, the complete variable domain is DTGVSQNPRHKITKRGQNVTFRCDPISEHNRLYWYRQTLGQGPEFLTYFQNEAQLEKSRLLSDRFSAERPKGSFSTLEIQRTEQGDSAMYLCASSFGTSSEQYFGPGTRLTVT.

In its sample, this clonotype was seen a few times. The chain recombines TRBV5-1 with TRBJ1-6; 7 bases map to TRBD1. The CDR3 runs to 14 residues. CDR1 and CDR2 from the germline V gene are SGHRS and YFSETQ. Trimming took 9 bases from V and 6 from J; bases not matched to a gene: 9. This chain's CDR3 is CATGPGQSNSPLHF. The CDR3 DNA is TGCGCCACCGGACCGGGACAGAGTAATTCACCCCTCCACTTT. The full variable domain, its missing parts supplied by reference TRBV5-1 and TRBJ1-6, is KAGVTQTPRYLIKTRGQQVTLSCSPISGHRSVSWYQQTPGQGLQFLFEYFSETQRNKGNFPGRFSGRQFSNSRSEMNVSTLELGDSALYLCATGPGQSNSPLHFGNGTRLTVT.

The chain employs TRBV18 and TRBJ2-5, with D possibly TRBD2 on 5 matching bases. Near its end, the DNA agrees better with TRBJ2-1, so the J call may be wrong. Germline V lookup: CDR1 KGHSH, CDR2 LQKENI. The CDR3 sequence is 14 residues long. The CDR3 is CASSPNGVQETQFF. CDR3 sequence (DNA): TGTGCCAGCTCACCTAACGGGGTACAAGAGACCCAGTTCTTC.

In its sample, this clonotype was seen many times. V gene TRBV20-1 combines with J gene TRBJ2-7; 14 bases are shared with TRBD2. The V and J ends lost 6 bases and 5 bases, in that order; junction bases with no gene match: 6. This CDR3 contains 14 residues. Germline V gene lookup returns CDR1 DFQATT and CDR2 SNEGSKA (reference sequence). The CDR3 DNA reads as TGCAGTGCAGCCGGGACTAGCGGGAGCGACGAGCAGTACTTC. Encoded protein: CSAAGTSGSDEQYF.

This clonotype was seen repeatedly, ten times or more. In nucleotides, the CDR3 is TGTGCCAGCAGCTCGCCGGGGATCTATGGCTACACCTTC. This codes for CASSSPGIYGYTF. This chain joins TRBV5-6 and TRBJ1-2; unclear D gene. CDR1 SGHDT and CDR2 YYEEEE come from the germline V gene. Trimming shortened V by 3 bases and J by 4 bases, and 10 bases separated the two germline ends. This CDR3 has 13 amino acids.

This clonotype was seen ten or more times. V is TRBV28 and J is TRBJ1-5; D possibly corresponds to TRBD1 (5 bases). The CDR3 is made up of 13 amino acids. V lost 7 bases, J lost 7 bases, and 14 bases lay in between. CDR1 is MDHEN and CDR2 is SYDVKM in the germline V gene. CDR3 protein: CASTWDPHQPQHF. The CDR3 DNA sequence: TGTGCCAGCACCTGGGACCCGCACCAGCCCCAGCATTTT. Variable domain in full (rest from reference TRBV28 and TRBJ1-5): DVKVTQSSRYLVKRTGEKVFLECVQDMDHENMFWYRQDPGLGLRLIYFSYDVKMKEKGDIPEGYSVSREKKERFSLILESASTNQTSMYLCASTWDPHQPQHFGDGTRLSIL.

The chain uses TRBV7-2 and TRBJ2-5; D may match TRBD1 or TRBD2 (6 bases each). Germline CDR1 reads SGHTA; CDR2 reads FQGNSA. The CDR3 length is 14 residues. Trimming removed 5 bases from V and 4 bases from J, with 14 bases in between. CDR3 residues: CASSQLGGRETQYF. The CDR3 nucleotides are TGTGCCAGCAGCCAGCTAGGGGGGAGAGAGACCCAGTACTTC.

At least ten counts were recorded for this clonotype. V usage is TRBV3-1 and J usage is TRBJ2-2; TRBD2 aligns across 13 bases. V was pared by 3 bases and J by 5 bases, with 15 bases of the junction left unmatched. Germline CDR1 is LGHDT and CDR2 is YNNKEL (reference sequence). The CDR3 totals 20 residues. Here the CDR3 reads CASSHAPLAGGPRGTGELFF. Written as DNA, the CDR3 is TGTGCCAGCAGCCACGCCCCACTAGCGGGAGGGCCAAGGGGAACCGGGGAGCTGTTTTTT.

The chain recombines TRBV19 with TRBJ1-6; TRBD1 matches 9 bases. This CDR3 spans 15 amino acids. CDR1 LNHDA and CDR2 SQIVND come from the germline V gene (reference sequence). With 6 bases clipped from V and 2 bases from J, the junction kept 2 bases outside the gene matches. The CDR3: CASSGQGTYNSPLHF. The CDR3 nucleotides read TGTGCCAGTAGCGGACAGGGGACCTATAATTCACCCCTCCACTTT.

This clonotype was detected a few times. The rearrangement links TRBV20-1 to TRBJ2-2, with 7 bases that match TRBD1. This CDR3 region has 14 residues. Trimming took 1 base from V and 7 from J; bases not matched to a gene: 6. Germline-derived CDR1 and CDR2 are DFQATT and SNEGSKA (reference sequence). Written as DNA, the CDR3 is TGCAGTGCTAGAGTACGGGACAGCCGCGGGGAGCTGTTTTTT. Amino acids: CSARVRDSRGELFF.

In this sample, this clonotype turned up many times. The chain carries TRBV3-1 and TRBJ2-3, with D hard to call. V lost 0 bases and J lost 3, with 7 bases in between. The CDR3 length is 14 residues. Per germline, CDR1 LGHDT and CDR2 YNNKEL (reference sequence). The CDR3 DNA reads TGTGCCAGCAGCCAAGATACGACTACAGATACGCAGTATTTT. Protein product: CASSQDTTTDTQYF.